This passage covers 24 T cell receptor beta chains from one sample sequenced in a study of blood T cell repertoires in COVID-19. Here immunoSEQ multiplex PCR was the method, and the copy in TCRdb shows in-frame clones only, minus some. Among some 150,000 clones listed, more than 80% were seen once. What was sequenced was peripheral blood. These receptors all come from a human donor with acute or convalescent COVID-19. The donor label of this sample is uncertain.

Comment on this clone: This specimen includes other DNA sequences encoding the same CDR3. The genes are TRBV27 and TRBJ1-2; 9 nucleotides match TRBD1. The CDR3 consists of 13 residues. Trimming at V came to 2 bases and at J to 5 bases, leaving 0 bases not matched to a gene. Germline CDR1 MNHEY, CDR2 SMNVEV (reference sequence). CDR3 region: CASSLGTGYGYTF. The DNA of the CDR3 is TGTGCCAGCAGTTTAGGGACAGGGTATGGCTACACCTTC.

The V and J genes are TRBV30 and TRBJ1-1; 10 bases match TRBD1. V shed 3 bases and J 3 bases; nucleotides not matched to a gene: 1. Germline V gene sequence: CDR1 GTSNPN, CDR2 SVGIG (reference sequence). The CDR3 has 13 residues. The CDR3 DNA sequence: TGTGCCTGGAGGGGACAGGGGTACACTGAAGCTTTCTTT. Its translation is CAWRGQGYTEAFF.

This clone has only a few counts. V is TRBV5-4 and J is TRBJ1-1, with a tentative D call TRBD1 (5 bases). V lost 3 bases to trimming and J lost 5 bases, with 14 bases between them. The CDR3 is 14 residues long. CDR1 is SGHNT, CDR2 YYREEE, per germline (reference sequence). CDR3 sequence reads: CASSSLRGGTEAFF. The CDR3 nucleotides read TGTGCCAGCAGCTCCCTGCGCGGGGGAACTGAAGCTTTCTTT.

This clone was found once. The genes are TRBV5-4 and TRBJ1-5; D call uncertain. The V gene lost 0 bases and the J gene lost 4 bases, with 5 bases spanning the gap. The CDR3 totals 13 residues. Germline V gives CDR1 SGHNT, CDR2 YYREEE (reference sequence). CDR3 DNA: TGTGCCAGCAGCTTGGGGGCAAATCAGCCCCAGCATTTT. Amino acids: CASSLGANQPQHF.

CDR3 amino acids: CAWSPGGYTEAFF. CDR3 nucleotide sequence: TGTGCCTGGAGCCCGGGGGGGTACACTGAAGCTTTCTTT. This sequence joins TRBV30 and TRBJ1-1, with D perhaps TRBD1 (5 bases). The germline V gene encodes CDR1 GTSNPN and CDR2 SVGIG (reference sequence). The germline V and J ends were trimmed by 3 bases and 3 bases, with 11 bases remaining between them. The CDR3 has 13 residues.

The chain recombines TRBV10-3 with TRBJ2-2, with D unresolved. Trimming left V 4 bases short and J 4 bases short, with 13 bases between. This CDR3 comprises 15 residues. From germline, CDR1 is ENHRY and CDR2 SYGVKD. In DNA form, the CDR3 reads TGTGCCATCAGTGCCTCGGTCGTAACCACCGGGGAGCTGTTTTTT. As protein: CAISASVVTTGELFF.

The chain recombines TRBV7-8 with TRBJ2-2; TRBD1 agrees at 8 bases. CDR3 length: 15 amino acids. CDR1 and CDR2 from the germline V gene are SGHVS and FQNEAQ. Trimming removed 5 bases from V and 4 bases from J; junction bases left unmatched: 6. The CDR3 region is CASSPTGGLTGELFF. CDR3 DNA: TGTGCCAGCAGCCCTACAGGGGGGCTCACCGGGGAGCTGTTTTTT.

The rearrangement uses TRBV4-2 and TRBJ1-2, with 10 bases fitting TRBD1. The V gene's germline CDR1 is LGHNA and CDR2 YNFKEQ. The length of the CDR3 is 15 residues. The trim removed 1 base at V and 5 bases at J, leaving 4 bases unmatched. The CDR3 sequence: CASSQGQGALYGYTF. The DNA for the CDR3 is TGTGCCAGCAGCCAAGGACAGGGGGCATTATATGGCTACACCTTC.

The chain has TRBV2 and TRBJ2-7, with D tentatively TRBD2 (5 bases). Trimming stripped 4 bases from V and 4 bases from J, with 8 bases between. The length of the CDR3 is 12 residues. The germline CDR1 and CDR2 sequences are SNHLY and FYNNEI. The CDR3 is CASSAGNYEQYV. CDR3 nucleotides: TGTGCCAGCAGTGCGGGGAATTACGAGCAGTACGTC.

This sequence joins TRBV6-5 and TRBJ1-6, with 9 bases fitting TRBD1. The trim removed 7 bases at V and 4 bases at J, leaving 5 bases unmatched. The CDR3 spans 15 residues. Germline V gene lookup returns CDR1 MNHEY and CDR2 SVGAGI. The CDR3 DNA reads TGTGCCAGCAATGTGGGACAGGGATATAATTCACCCCTCCACTTT. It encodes CASNVGQGYNSPLHF.

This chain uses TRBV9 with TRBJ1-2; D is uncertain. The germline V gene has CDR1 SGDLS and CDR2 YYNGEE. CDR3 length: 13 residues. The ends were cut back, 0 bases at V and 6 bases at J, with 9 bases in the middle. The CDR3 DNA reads TGTGCCAGCAGCGTAGTGGAACGGGATGGCTACACCTTC. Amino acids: CASSVVERDGYTF.

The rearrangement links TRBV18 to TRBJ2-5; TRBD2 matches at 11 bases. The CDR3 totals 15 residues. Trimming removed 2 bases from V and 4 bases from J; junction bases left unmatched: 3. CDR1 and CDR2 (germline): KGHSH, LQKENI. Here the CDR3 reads CASSPALAGGETQYF. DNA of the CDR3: TGTGCCAGCTCACCAGCCCTAGCGGGGGGAGAGACCCAGTACTTC.

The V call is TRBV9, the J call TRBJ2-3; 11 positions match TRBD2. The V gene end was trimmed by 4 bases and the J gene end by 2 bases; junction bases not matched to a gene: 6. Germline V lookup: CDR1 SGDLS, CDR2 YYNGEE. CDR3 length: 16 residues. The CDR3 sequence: CASSPGGLAATDTQYF. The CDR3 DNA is TGTGCCAGCAGCCCGGGGGGACTAGCGGCCACAGATACGCAGTATTTT.

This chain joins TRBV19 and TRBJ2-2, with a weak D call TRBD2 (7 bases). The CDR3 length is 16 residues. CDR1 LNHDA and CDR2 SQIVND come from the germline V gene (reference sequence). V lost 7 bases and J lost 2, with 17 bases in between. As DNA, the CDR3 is TGTGCCAGTACCGATGGGGGGGCCGCAAACACCGGGGAGCTGTTTTTT. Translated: CASTDGGAANTGELFF. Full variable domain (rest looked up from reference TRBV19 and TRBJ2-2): DGGITQSPKYLFRKEGQNVTLSCEQNLNHDAMYWYRQDPGQGLRLIYYSQIVNDFQKGDIAEGYSVSREKKESFPLTVTSAQKNPTAFYLCASTDGGAANTGELFFGEGSRLTVL.

This chain's CDR3 is CASSLFQGRADTQYF. The DNA for the CDR3 is TGCGCCAGCAGCTTGTTCCAGGGGAGAGCAGATACGCAGTATTTT. The chain recombines TRBV5-1 with TRBJ2-3, with a weak D call TRBD1 (6 bases). Germline values: CDR1 SGHRS, CDR2 YFSETQ. This CDR3 region has 15 residues. The V gene lost 1 base and the J gene lost 4 bases, with 13 bases spanning the gap.

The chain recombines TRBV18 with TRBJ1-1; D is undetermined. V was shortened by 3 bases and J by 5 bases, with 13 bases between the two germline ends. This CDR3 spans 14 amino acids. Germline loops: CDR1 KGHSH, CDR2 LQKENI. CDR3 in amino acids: CASSPRSGRTEAFF. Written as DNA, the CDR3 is TGTGCCAGCTCACCGAGATCAGGTAGGACTGAAGCTTTCTTT. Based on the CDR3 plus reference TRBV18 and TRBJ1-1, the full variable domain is NAGVMQNPRHLVRRRGQEARLRCSPMKGHSHVYWYRQLPEEGLKFMVYLQKENIIDESGMPKERFSAEFPKEGPSILRIQQVVRGDSAAYFCASSPRSGRTEAFFGQGTRLTVV.

The CDR3 bases are TGTGCCAGCACCCCTAGGGACAGTAGAGGCGATTCTTTCTTT. Its protein product is CASTPRDSRGDSFF. The chain combines TRBV7-9 with TRBJ1-1, with TRBD1 identical over 7 bases. V lost 7 bases to trimming and J lost 12 bases; unmatched junction nucleotides: 17. The CDR3 is 14 amino acids. CDR1 is SEHNR and CDR2 is FQNEAQ in the germline V gene (reference sequence).

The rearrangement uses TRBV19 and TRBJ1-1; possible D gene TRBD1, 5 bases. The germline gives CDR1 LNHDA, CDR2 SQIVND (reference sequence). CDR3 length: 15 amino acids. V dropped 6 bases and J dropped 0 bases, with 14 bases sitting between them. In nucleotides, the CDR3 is TGTGCCAGTAGACACGAAGGGGTCTTGAACACTGAAGCTTTCTTT. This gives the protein CASRHEGVLNTEAFF.

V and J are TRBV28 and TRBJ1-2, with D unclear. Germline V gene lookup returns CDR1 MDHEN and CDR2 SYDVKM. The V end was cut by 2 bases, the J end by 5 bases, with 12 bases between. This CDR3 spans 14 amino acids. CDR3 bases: TGTGCCAGCAGTTTACCGGGTTCGGGGTATGGCTACACCTTC. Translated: CASSLPGSGYGYTF.

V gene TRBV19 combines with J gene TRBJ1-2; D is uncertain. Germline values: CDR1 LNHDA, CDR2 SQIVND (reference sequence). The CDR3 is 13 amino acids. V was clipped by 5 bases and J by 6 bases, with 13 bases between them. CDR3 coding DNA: TGTGCCAGTAGTCCCCGACTGGAGGATGGCTACACCTTC. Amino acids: CASSPRLEDGYTF. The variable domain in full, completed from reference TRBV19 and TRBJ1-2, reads DGGITQSPKYLFRKEGQNVTLSCEQNLNHDAMYWYRQDPGQGLRLIYYSQIVNDFQKGDIAEGYSVSREKKESFPLTVTSAQKNPTAFYLCASSPRLEDGYTFGSGTRLTVV.

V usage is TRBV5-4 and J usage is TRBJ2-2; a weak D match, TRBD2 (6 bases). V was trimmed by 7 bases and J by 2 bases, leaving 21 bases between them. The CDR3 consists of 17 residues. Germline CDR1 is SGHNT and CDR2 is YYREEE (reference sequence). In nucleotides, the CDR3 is TGTGCCAGCTCCCCCGCTTCCGGGACTTTTAACACCGGGGAGCTGTTTTTT. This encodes CASSPASGTFNTGELFF.

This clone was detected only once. In nucleotides, the CDR3 is TGTGCCAGCAGCTTGGACGGCAGGGGATGGTGGTACACTGAAGCTTTCTTT. Translating gives CASSLDGRGWWYTEAFF. This chain connects TRBV5-7 to TRBJ1-1; weak D call: TRBD1 (6 bases). TRBV5-7 qualifies as an ORF whose function is uncertain. The CDR3 spans 17 residues. The V end was cut by 0 bases, the J end by 3 bases, with 18 bases between.

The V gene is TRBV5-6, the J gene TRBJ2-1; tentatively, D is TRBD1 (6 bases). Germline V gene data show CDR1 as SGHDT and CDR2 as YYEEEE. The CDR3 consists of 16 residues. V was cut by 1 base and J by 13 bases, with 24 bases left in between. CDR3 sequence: CASSLFFQVGSQGQFF. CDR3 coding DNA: TGTGCCAGCAGCTTGTTTTTCCAGGTCGGGTCACAGGGCCAGTTCTTC.

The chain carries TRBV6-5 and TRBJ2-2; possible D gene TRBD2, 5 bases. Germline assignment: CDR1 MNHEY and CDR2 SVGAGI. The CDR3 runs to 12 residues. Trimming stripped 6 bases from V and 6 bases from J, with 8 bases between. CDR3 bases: TGTGCCAGCAGGGACGGGGCCGGGGAGCTGTTTTTT. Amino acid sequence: CASRDGAGELFF.